The 10 T cell receptor beta chains presented below share a single source sample, sequenced in a study of human T cells and chemical hapten exposure. Time point given: patch test 3, about 24 weeks after DPC sensitization. Treatment noted: therapeutic diphenylcyclopropenone sensitization with weekly scalp DPC. MiXCR was run by TCRdb on the RACE reads, yielding one entry per CDR3 protein. The table has some 170,000 distinct CDR3 sequences, roughly 26% seen once. The material was whole blood, obtained in connection with sensitization to the hapten diphenylcyclopropenone (DPC). All receptors derive from a woman between 18 and 29 years old with alopecia areata. Some clones in this sample may be carry-over from other donors' samples.

The gene calls are TRBV5-1 and TRBJ2-7; no definite D call. Trimming stripped 4 bases from V and 2 bases from J, with 7 bases between. The CDR3 consists of 12 residues. CDR1 is SGHRS, CDR2 YFSETQ, per germline. CDR3 in amino acids: CASSENTYEQYF. The CDR3 coding sequence is TGCGCCAGCAGCGAGAATACCTACGAGCAGTACTTC. The entire variable domain, with the rest obtained from reference TRBV5-1 and TRBJ2-7, is as follows: KAGVTQTPRYLIKTRGQQVTLSCSPISGHRSVSWYQQTPGQGLQFLFEYFSETQRNKGNFPGRFSGRQFSNSRSEMNVSTLELGDSALYLCASSENTYEQYFGPGTRLTVT.

There are a few counts of this clonotype. This rearrangement joins TRBV7-2 to TRBJ2-2; 9 nucleotides match TRBD1. The ends lost 9 bases at V and 1 base at J; junction bases unmatched: 3. This CDR3 is 14 amino acids long. Germline CDR1 reads SGHTA; CDR2 reads FQGNSA. The CDR3 region has the DNA TGTGCCAGTAGACAGGGGGGGAACACCGGGGAGCTGTTTTTT. Its translation is CASRQGGNTGELFF.

This chain links TRBV10-3 with TRBJ2-7, with TRBD2 as a possible D gene (7 bases). Germline values: CDR1 ENHRY, CDR2 SYGVKD. The V and J ends lost 8 bases and 6 bases respectively, with 23 bases between them. This CDR3 comprises 15 residues. The CDR3 spells CAISQEGGSGGEQYF. The DNA of the CDR3 is TGTGCCATCTCCCAGGAGGGGGGGAGCGGAGGCGAGCAGTACTTC.

Here the CDR3 DNA reads TGTGCCAGCAGACCCCTGACAGGATATCAGCCCCAGCATTTT. Encoded protein: CASRPLTGYQPQHF. The V gene is TRBV6-2 or TRBV6-3, the J gene TRBJ1-5, with D perhaps matching TRBD1 (6 bases). CDR1 is MNHEY, CDR2 SVGEGT, per germline. The CDR3 runs to 14 residues. V was trimmed by 6 bases and J by 5 bases, leaving 14 bases between them.

The rearrangement uses TRBV4-1 and TRBJ2-3, with TRBD2 matching over 9 bases. J was trimmed by 4 bases and V by 4 bases; bases with no gene match: 15. The CDR3 length is 18 residues. Germline V gene data show CDR1 as MGHRA and CDR2 as YSYEKL. CDR3 residues: CASSPFSAAGGMSDTQYF. The CDR3 DNA reads TGCGCCAGCAGCCCCTTTAGTGCAGCGGGGGGCATGTCAGATACGCAGTATTTT.

Concerning this clonotype: With a much larger clone just one base away, this may be a read error. The V gene is TRBV18, the J gene TRBJ1-2; 7 nucleotides line up with TRBD1. CDR1 KGHSH and CDR2 LQKENI come from the germline V gene. This CDR3 is built from 16 residues. Losses at the gene ends were 8 bases for V and 0 bases for J; bases not matched to a gene: 12. The DNA for the CDR3 is TGTGCCAGCCCGGACAGGTCTCGTGGGACTAACTATGGCTACACCTTC. Translated: CASPDRSRGTNYGYTF.

This chain links TRBV11-2 with TRBJ2-4; D unclear. The V gene's germline CDR1 is SGHAT and CDR2 FQNNGV. The germline V and J ends were trimmed by 5 bases and 7 bases, with 12 bases remaining between them. The CDR3 sequence is 13 residues long. DNA for the CDR3: TGTGCCAGCAGCAGCCTAAGGTTGAACATTCAGTACTTC. Its translation is CASSSLRLNIQYF.

This clonotype has only a few counts. The chain joins TRBV19 to TRBJ1-5, with 8 bases fitting TRBD1. The CDR3 length is 16 residues. Germline CDR1 LNHDA, CDR2 SQIVND (reference sequence). J was trimmed by 4 bases and V by 3 bases; bases with no gene match: 8. The CDR3 region is CASSMGAGGRNQPQHF. CDR3 coding DNA: TGTGCCAGTAGTATGGGGGCAGGGGGCCGGAATCAGCCCCAGCATTTT.

This clonotype appeared a single time. The chain recombines TRBV7-2 with TRBJ2-3; no reliable D call. The germline V gene has CDR1 SGHTA and CDR2 FQGNSA. With 5 bases removed from V and 1 base from J, the gap between germline ends came to 13 bases. This CDR3 has 15 amino acids. DNA of the CDR3: TGTGCCAGCAGCCGACCGAACGAGGGCACAGATACGCAGTATTTT. Translation: CASSRPNEGTDTQYF.

This chain joins TRBV7-2 and TRBJ2-7; no firm D call. CDR1 is SGHTA and CDR2 is FQGNSA in the germline V gene. Trimming shortened V by 6 bases and J by 4 bases, and 10 bases separated the two germline ends. The CDR3 contains 12 residues. The CDR3 DNA is TGTGCCAGCAGTCCCTCCCGGTACGAGCAGTACTTC. This codes for CASSPSRYEQYF. The whole variable domain, remainder taken from reference TRBV7-2 and TRBJ2-7, is GAGVSQSPSNKVTEKGKDVELRCDPISGHTALYWYRQSLGQGLEFLIYFQGNSAPDKSGLPSDRFSAERTGGSVSTLTIQRTQQEDSAVYLCASSPSRYEQYFGPGTRLTVT.